A selection of T cell receptor beta chains follows, all from one sample in a study of human versus mouse CDR3 diversity and MHC coevolution. Clones were read by immunoSEQ multiplex PCR, and TCRdb kept only the in-frame ones, dropping some. This table has tens of thousands of clones, around 95% appearing once. Sequences were obtained from naive CD4+ T cells from blood. These receptors were taken from a person aged 30-69 years in good health. Both conserved end residues are part of each CDR3. A D gene is named only where the DNA matches it firmly. Not all rows give a size; the values are once, few, many and, for expanded clones, a class.

CDR3 length	V gene	D gene	clone size	J gene	CDR3 DNA	CDR3 protein
16	TRBV21-1	-	-	TRBJ2-7	TGTGCCAGCAGCAAAGTCGAGGCGAAGGAAGGAGACGAGCAGTACTTC	CASSKVEAKEGDEQYF
15	TRBV7-9	-	-	TRBJ1-6	TGTGCCAGCAGCTTGGGAGGTTCCTATAATTCACCCCTCCACTTT	CASSLGGSYNSPLHF
17	TRBV5-1	TRBD1	-	TRBJ2-2	TGCGCCAGCAGAAGGACAGGGGGACGAACGAACACCGGGGAGCTGTTTTTT	CASRRTGGRTNTGELFF
17	TRBV4-1	TRBD2	once	TRBJ2-7	TGCGCCAGCAGCCTACGGACTAGCGGGAGGGCCTTCTACGAGCAGTACTTC	CASSLRTSGRAFYEQYF
15	TRBV14	TRBD1	-	TRBJ1-1	TGTGCCAGCAGCCAACAAACAGGGGGGAACACTGAAGCTTTCTTT	CASSQQTGGNTEAFF
14	TRBV7-2	-	-	TRBJ2-2	TGTGCCAGCAGCTTTCGTTCGGTCACCGGGGAGCTGTTTTTT	CASSFRSVTGELFF
17	TRBV9	TRBD2	-	TRBJ2-2	TGTGCCAGCAGCCCCAGAGGGGCGGGGGGGCTAACCGGGGAGCTGTTTTTT	CASSPRGAGGLTGELFF
15	TRBV7-3	-	-	TRBJ1-1	TGTGCCAGCAGCTTAACCCCGGGGAGGAACACTGAAGCTTTCTTT	CASSLTPGRNTEAFF
14	TRBV6-6	TRBD1	-	TRBJ1-5	TGTGCCAGCAGCTCCGGGACAGGGAATCAGCCCCAGCATTTT	CASSSGTGNQPQHF
15	TRBV5-1	-	-	TRBJ2-7	TGCGCCAGCAGCTTGGCAGGGACAACGGGAAACGAGCAGTACTTC	CASSLAGTTGNEQYF
15	TRBV7-6	-	-	TRBJ2-2	TGTGCCAGCGGCCAGGGGATCCTGAACACCGGGGAGCTGTTTTTT	CASGQGILNTGELFF
14	TRBV5-1	-	-	TRBJ1-5	TGCGCCAGCAGCCTGGACGGGGGTAATCAGCCCCAGCATTTT	CASSLDGGNQPQHF
16	TRBV19	-	-	TRBJ2-2	TGTGCCAGTATCCAAGGCGGACAGTTGAACACCGGGGAGCTGTTTTTT	CASIQGGQLNTGELFF
15	TRBV6-4	TRBD1	-	TRBJ2-5	TGTGCCAGCAGTCGAGACAGGGCGGCTGGGGAGACCCAGTACTTC	CASSRDRAAGETQYF
18	TRBV11-1	-	once	TRBJ2-1	TGTGCCAGCAACCTTCAGGCCCGACTAGATAATAAATACAATGAGCAGTTCTTC	CASNLQARLDNKYNEQFF
15	TRBV6-5	TRBD2	-	TRBJ2-1	TGTGCCAGCAGCAATAGCGGGGGGGGGTACAATGAGCAGTTCTTC	CASSNSGGGYNEQFF
14	TRBV7-8	TRBD2	-	TRBJ2-3	TGTGCCAGTGGAGCGGGGGGCACCACAGATACGCAGTATTTT	CASGAGGTTDTQYF
16	TRBV18	-	-	TRBJ2-5	TGTGCCAGCTCACCGGTAGCCCTCCAGGGTCAAGAGACCCAGTACTTC	CASSPVALQGQETQYF
19	TRBV4-1	TRBD2	-	TRBJ2-3	TGCGCCAGCAGCCAAGAGGGGCTAGCGGGAGTTCGTGGCACAGATACGCAGTATTTT	CASSQEGLAGVRGTDTQYF
13	TRBV10-3	TRBD1	once	TRBJ2-5	TGTGCCACCACCGGACAGGGGGAAGAGACCCAGTACTTC	CATTGQGEETQYF
13	TRBV27	-	few	TRBJ1-3	TGTGCCAGCAGTTCAGGGAATGGAAACACCATATATTTT	CASSSGNGNTIYF
12	TRBV28	-	-	TRBJ1-1	TGTGCCAGCAGTTTAGGGGGGGAGAAAGCTTTCTTT	CASSLGGEKAFF
14	TRBV19	TRBD1	-	TRBJ1-2	TGTGCCAGTATTAATACAGGGGAGAGCTATGGCTACACCTTC	CASINTGESYGYTF
15	TRBV7-2	-	-	TRBJ2-7	TGTGCCAGCTCACCCTCTGGCGGATCTTACTACGAGCAGTACTTC	CASSPSGGSYYEQYF
15	TRBV30	-	-	TRBJ2-7	TGTGCCTGGAGTCCCTCGAACCGGGGTCCCAACGAGCAGTACTTC	CAWSPSNRGPNEQYF
12	TRBV6-1	-	-	TRBJ2-7	TGTGCCAGCCTCAGGGACAACTACGAGCAGTACTTC	CASLRDNYEQYF
16	TRBV5-1	-	-	TRBJ2-5	TGCGCCAGCAGCTTGATAGGGCAGGGAACGCAAGAGACCCAGTACTTC	CASSLIGQGTQETQYF
14	TRBV9	TRBD1	-	TRBJ1-1	TGTGCCAGCAGCGTAGAACCAGGGGGCAGTGAAGCTTTCTTT	CASSVEPGGSEAFF